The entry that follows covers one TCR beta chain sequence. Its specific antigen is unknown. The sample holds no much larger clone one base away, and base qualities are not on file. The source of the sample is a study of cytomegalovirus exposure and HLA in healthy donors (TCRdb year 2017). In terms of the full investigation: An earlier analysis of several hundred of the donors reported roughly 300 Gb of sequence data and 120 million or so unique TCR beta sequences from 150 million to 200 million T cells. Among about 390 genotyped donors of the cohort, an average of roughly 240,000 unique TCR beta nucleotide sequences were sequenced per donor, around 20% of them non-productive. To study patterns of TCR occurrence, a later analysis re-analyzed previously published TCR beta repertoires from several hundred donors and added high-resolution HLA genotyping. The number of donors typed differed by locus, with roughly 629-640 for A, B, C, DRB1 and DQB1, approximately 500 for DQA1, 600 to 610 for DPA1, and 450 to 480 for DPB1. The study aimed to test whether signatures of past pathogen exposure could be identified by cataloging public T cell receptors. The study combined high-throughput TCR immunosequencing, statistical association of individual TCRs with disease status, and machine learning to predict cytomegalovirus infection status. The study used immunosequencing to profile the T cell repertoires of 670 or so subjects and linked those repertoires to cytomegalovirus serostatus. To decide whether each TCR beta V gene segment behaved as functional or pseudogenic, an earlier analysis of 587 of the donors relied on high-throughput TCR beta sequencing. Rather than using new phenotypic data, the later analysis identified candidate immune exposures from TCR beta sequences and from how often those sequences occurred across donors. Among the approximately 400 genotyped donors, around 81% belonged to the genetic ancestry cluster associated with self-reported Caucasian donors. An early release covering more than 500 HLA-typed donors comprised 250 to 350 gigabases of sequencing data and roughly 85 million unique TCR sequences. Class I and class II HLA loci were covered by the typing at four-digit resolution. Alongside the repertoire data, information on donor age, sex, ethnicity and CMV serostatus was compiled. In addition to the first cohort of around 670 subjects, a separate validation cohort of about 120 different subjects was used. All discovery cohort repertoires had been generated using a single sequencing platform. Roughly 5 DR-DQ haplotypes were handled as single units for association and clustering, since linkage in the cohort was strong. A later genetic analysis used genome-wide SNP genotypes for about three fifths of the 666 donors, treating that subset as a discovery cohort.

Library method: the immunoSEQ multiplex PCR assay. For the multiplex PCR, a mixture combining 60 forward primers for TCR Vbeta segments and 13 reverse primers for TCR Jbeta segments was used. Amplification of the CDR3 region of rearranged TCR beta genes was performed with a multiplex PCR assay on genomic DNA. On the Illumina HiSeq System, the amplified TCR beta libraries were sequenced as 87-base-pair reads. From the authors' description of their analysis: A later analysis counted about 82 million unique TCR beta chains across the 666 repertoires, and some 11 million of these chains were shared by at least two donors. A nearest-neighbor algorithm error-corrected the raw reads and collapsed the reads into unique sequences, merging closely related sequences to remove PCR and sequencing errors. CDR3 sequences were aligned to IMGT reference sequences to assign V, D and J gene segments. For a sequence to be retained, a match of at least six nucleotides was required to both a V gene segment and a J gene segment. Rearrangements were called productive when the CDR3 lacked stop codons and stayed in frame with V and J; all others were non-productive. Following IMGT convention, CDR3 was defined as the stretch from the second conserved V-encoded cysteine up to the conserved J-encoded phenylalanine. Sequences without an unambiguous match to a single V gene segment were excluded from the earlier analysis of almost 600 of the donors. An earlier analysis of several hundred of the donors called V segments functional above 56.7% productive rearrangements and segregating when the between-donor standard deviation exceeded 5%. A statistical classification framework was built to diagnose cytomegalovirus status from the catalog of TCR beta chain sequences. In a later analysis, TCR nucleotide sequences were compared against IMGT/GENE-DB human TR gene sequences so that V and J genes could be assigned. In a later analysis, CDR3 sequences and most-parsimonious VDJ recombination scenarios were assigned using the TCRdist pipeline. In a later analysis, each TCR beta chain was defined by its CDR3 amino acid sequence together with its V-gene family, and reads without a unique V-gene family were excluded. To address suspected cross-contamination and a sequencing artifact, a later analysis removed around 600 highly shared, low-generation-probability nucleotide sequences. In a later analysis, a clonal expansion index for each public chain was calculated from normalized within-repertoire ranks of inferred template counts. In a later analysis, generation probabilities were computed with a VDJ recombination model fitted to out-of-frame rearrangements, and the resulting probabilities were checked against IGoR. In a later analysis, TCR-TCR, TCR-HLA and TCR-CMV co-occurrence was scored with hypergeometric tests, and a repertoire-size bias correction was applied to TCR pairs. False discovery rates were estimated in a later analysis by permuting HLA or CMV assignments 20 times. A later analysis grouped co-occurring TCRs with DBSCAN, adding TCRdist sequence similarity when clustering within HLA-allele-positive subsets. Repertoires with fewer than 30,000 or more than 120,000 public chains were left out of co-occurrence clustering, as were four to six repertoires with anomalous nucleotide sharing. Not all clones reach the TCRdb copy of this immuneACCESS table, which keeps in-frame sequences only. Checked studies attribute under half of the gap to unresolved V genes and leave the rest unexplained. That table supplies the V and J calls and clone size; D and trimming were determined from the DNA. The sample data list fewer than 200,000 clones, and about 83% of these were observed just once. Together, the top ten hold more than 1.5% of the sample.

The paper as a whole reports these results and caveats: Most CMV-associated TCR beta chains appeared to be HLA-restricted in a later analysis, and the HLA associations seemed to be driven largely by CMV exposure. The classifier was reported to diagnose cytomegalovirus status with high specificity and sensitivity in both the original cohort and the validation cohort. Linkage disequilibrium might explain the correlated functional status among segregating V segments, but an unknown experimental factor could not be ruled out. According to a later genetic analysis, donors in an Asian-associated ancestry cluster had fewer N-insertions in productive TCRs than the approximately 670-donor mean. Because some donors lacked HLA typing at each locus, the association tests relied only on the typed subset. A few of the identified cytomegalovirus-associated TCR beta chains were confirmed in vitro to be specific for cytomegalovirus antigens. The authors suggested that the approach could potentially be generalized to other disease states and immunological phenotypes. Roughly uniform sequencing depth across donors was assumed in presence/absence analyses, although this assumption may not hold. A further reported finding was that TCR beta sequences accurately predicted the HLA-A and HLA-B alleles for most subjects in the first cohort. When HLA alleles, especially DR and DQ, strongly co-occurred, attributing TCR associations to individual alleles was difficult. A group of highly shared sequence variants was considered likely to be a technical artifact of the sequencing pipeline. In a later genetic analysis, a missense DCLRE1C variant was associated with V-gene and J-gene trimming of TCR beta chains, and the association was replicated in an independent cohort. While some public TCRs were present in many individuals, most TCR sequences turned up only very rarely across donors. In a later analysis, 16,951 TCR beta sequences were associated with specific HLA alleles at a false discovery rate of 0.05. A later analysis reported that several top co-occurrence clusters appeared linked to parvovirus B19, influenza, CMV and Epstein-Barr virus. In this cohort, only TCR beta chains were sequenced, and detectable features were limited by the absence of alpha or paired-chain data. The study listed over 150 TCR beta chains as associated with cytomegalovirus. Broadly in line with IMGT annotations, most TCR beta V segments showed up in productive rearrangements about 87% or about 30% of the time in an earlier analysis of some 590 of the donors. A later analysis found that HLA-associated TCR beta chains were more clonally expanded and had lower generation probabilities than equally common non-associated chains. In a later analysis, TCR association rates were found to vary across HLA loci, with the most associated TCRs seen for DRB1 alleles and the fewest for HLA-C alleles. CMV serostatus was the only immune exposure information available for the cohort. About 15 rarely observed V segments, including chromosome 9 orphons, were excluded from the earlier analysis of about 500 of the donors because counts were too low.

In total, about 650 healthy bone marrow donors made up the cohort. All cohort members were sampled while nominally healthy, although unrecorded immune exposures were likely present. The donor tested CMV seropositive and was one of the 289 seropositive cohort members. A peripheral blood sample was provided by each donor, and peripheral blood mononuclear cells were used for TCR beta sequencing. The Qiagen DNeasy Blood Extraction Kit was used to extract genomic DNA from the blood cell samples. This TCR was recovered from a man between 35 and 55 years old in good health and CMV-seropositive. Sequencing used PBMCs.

CDR3 sequence: CASSSSRLADNEQFF. The nucleotides read TGCGCCAGCAGCTCGAGCCGACTAGCGGACAATGAGCAGTTCTTC. The receptor chain draws on TRBV5-1 and TRBJ2-1, and TRBD2 aligns with 9 junction nucleotides. Inclusive of the bounding cysteine and phenylalanine, the CDR3 is 15 residues long. The read is trimmed to its CDR3 DNA, 45 bases read in frame from base 1. The germline V gene gives CDR1 as SGHRS and CDR2 as YFSETQ. The germline V and J ends show losses of 3 bases and 5 bases respectively, and no gene match explains 6 bases of the junction.